The 26 T cell receptor beta chains given below trace back to one sample, sequenced in a study of T cells in Graves' hyperthyroidism and ophthalmopathy (dated by TCRdb to the late 2010s). The method was multiplex PCR. Sequencing was performed on an Illumina HiSeq 2000. TCR beta CDR3 regions were amplified from RNA transcripts. For the first round of RT-PCR on the TCR CDR3, the HTBI primer set was used together with the Qiagen OneStep RT-PCR kit. The public reads were reprocessed in TCRdb via fastp at Q25 and MiXCR, keeping in-frame beta chains. Under each unique CDR3 protein, matching rows form one entry showing the most common genes and DNA. The sample data list around 580,000 distinct CDR3 sequences, and approximately 16% of these were observed just once. The ten top clones hold about 18% of the sample. The specimen sequenced was blood. Receptors originate from a woman between 18 and 30 years old with Graves' hyperthyroidism.

The chain uses TRBV6-1 and TRBJ1-1, with a tentative D call TRBD1 (5 bases). This CDR3 spans 13 amino acids. V dropped 8 bases and J dropped 5 bases, with 15 bases sitting between them. Looked up from germline, CDR1 is MNHNS and CDR2 is SASEGT. CDR3 loop: CASLGADRTEAFF. The CDR3 region has the DNA TGTGCCAGCCTAGGGGCGGATCGGACTGAAGCTTTCTTT.

V and J are TRBV27 and TRBJ2-3, with 11 bases lining up with TRBD1. CDR3 size: 17 residues. Germline V gene sequence: CDR1 MNHEY, CDR2 SMNVEV (reference sequence). Losses at the gene ends were 5 bases for V and 6 bases for J; bases not matched to a gene: 13. The CDR3 sequence: CASSRPWTGGTADTQYF. CDR3 DNA sequence: TGTGCCAGCAGTCGGCCTTGGACAGGGGGCACGGCGGATACGCAGTATTTT.

The chain couples TRBV28 to TRBJ2-1, with 14 bases matching TRBD2. V lost 3 bases and J lost 9; bases outside the gene matches: 4. In germline, CDR1 is MDHEN, CDR2 SYDVKM. This CDR3 has 15 amino acids. In nucleotides, the CDR3 is TGTGCCAGCAGTTTCGGGACTAGCGGGAGAGGTGAGCAGTTCTTC. Amino acids: CASSFGTSGRGEQFF.

Only a few counts were recorded for this clonotype. This chain links TRBV10-3 with TRBJ1-2; D not resolved. Germline V lookup: CDR1 ENHRY, CDR2 SYGVKD. Trimming took 0 bases from V and 5 from J, leaving 10 bases between them. CDR3 size: 14 residues. CDR3 sequence: CAISESGRRYGYTF. The CDR3 region has the DNA TGTGCCATCAGTGAGTCTGGCAGAAGATATGGCTACACCTTC.

J is TRBJ1-3 and V is TRBV30, with a tentative D call TRBD1 (5 bases). V was clipped by 0 bases and J by 0 bases, with 6 bases between them. CDR1 is GTSNPN and CDR2 is SVGIG in the germline V gene (reference sequence). This CDR3 has 14 residues. CDR3 sequence: CAWSVGVSGNTIYF. CDR3 sequence (DNA): TGTGCCTGGAGTGTAGGGGTCTCTGGAAACACCATATATTTT.

This clonotype occurred a few times. V gene TRBV29-1 combines with J gene TRBJ2-3; tentatively, D is TRBD1 (8 bases). From germline, CDR1 is SQVTM and CDR2 ANQGSEA. Trimming took off 7 bases at V and 2 bases at J, with 19 bases between the two ends. This CDR3 region has 15 residues. The DNA for the CDR3 is TGCAGCGCTATCGCACAGGGGGGGTACACAGATACGCAGTATTTT. Its protein product is CSAIAQGGYTDTQYF.

Worth noting for this clonotype: A much larger clone lies a single base off, so this may be a read error. The chain couples TRBV11-2 to TRBJ2-7; no firm D call. Deletions cut 6 bases from V and 5 bases from J, with 14 bases between. This CDR3 spans 13 amino acids. From germline, CDR1 is SGHAT and CDR2 FQNNGV. The CDR3 reads CASSWRFTDEQYF. The CDR3 DNA reads TGTGCCAGCAGTTGGAGATTCACGGACGAGCAGTACTTC.

This clonotype was detected ten times or more. This chain uses TRBV11-2 with TRBJ2-1; 10 bases fit TRBD2. J was trimmed by 7 bases and V by 5 bases; bases with no gene match: 8. Per germline, CDR1 SGHAT and CDR2 FQNNGV. CDR3 length equals 15 residues. The DNA for the CDR3 is TGTGCCAGCAGCAGGACTAGCGGAGGAGGGAATGAGCAGTTCTTC. Translated: CASSRTSGGGNEQFF.

The V call is TRBV7-9, the J call TRBJ1-4, with TRBD1 as a possible D gene (5 bases). Germline CDR1 is SEHNR and CDR2 is FQNEAQ (reference sequence). Trimming left V 6 bases short and J 8 bases short, with 7 bases between. The CDR3 contains 11 residues. The CDR3 here is CASREGEKLFF. The CDR3 DNA sequence: TGTGCCAGCAGAGAGGGGGAAAAACTGTTTTTT.

This clonotype was counted only a few times. V gene TRBV3-1 combines with J gene TRBJ2-4; D uncertain. Trimming took 4 bases from V and 0 from J, leaving 7 bases between them. Germline values: CDR1 LGHDT, CDR2 YNNKEL (reference sequence). The CDR3 runs 14 residues. The CDR3 here is CASSPPIAKNIQYF. DNA of the CDR3: TGTGCCAGCAGCCCCCCCATAGCCAAAAACATTCAGTACTTC. The complete variable domain, with remaining parts taken from reference TRBV3-1 and TRBJ2-4, reads DTAVSQTPKYLVTQMGNDKSIKCEQNLGHDTMYWYKQDSKKFLKIMFSYNNKELIINETVPNRFSPKSPDKAHLNLHINSLELGDSAVYFCASSPPIAKNIQYFGAGTRLSVL.

There are many counts of this clonotype. This sequence joins TRBV12-3 or TRBV12-4 and TRBJ1-1, with 7 bases fitting TRBD1. The CDR3 spans 14 residues. The V gene end was trimmed by 5 bases and the J gene end by 3 bases; junction bases not matched to a gene: 6. The CDR3 DNA follows: TGTGCCAGCAGTGACCCAGGGGGGGACACTGAAGCTTTCTTT. Translation: CASSDPGGDTEAFF.

The chain has TRBV7-2 and TRBJ2-2, with D maybe TRBD2 (5 bases). The CDR3 is 16 amino acids. V lost 2 bases, J lost 0 bases, and 10 bases lay in between. Germline V gene sequence: CDR1 SGHTA, CDR2 FQGNSA. CDR3 amino acids: CASSLRPSPNTGELFF. The CDR3 DNA sequence: TGTGCCAGCAGCTTAAGGCCTAGCCCGAACACCGGGGAGCTGTTTTTT. Full variable domain (rest looked up from reference TRBV7-2 and TRBJ2-2): GAGVSQSPSNKVTEKGKDVELRCDPISGHTALYWYRQSLGQGLEFLIYFQGNSAPDKSGLPSDRFSAERTGGSVSTLTIQRTQQEDSAVYLCASSLRPSPNTGELFFGEGSRLTVL.

This clonotype was counted only a few times. The CDR3 sequence is CATGRDSSYNEQFF. In nucleotides, the CDR3 is TGTGCCACAGGCCGGGACAGCTCCTACAATGAGCAGTTCTTC. The rearrangement joins TRBV10-3 to TRBJ2-1; 7 bases are shared with TRBD1. The CDR3 contains 14 residues. Trimming cost V 10 bases and J 0 bases; bases outside gene matches: 6. Germline assignment: CDR1 ENHRY and CDR2 SYGVKD.

This clonotype was observed a few times. The chain recombines TRBV28 with TRBJ2-3, with 7 bases aligning to TRBD2. Germline V gene lookup returns CDR1 MDHEN and CDR2 SYDVKM. This CDR3 has 16 residues. Losses at the gene ends were 3 bases for V and 1 base for J; bases not matched to a gene: 7. CDR3 in DNA: TGTGCCAGCAGTTTTGGGTCCACTAGCGGCACAGATACGCAGTATTTT. Translated: CASSFGSTSGTDTQYF. Based on the CDR3 plus reference TRBV28 and TRBJ2-3, the full variable domain is DVKVTQSSRYLVKRTGEKVFLECVQDMDHENMFWYRQDPGLGLRLIYFSYDVKMKEKGDIPEGYSVSREKKERFSLILESASTNQTSMYLCASSFGSTSGTDTQYFGPGTRLTVL.

This clonotype was detected only a few times. CDR3 DNA: TGTGCCAGCAGCCCGCGACTTCGACAGGGGGCGGTGAACACCGGGGAGCTGTTTTTT. Protein: CASSPRLRQGAVNTGELFF. The chain links TRBV7-9 to TRBJ2-2; TRBD1 matches 10 bases. V shed 5 bases, J shed 1 base, and the junction held 13 bases outside the gene matches. Germline CDR1 reads SEHNR; CDR2 reads FQNEAQ (reference sequence). The length of the CDR3 is 19 residues.

The chain carries TRBV20-1 and TRBJ2-3; D gene uncertain. CDR1 is DFQATT and CDR2 is SNEGSKA in the germline V gene (reference sequence). CDR3 length equals 13 residues. V dropped 3 bases and J dropped 4 bases, with 11 bases sitting between them. CDR3 loop: CSARGSAPDTQYF. CDR3 coding DNA: TGCAGTGCTAGGGGCTCAGCCCCAGATACGCAGTATTTT.

This clonotype was recorded a few times. The V and J genes are TRBV29-1 and TRBJ2-1; 10 bases are shared with TRBD2. V gave up 0 bases and J gave up 4 bases; unmatched junction bases: 9. CDR1 and CDR2 (germline): SQVTM, ANQGSEA. The CDR3 runs to 17 residues. The DNA for the CDR3 is TGCAGCGTTGAAGATCCGGCTAGCGGGAGTGGGTACAATGAGCAGTTCTTC. Its protein is CSVEDPASGSGYNEQFF.

This clonotype was picked up many times. The CDR3 DNA follows: TGTGCCAGCAGTTTCCTTATAGCGGGGCTTAATGAGCAGTTCTTC. Translation: CASSFLIAGLNEQFF. The rearrangement joins TRBV27 to TRBJ2-1; TRBD2 agrees at 8 bases. The trim removed 3 bases at V and 7 bases at J, leaving 8 bases unmatched. The CDR3 length is 15 residues. The germline gives CDR1 MNHEY, CDR2 SMNVEV (reference sequence).

This clonotype was observed at least ten times. The genes are TRBV12-3 or TRBV12-4 and TRBJ1-6, with TRBD1 as a possible D gene (5 bases). The CDR3 spans 16 residues. Trimming took off 3 bases at V and 4 bases at J, with 13 bases between the two ends. This CDR3 reads CASSFAQGGYNSPLHF. The CDR3, as DNA: TGTGCCAGCAGTTTCGCCCAGGGTGGGTATAATTCACCCCTCCACTTT.

This clonotype was counted at least ten times. This sequence joins TRBV12-3 or TRBV12-4 and TRBJ2-1, with 8 bases aligning to TRBD1. CDR3 length equals 15 residues. The V segment lost 1 base and the J segment 7 bases; nucleotides outside the gene matches: 6. The CDR3 here is CASSLGTQGANEQFF. The CDR3, as DNA: TGTGCCAGCAGTTTAGGCACCCAGGGGGCGAATGAGCAGTTCTTC.

This clonotype came up many times. This rearrangement joins TRBV12-3 or TRBV12-4 to TRBJ1-3; TRBD1 is a possible D gene (6 bases). The CDR3 loop spans 13 amino acids. V was trimmed by 5 bases and J by 1 base, leaving 6 bases between them. The CDR3 loop is CASSGQSGNTIYF. CDR3 in DNA: TGTGCCAGCAGTGGACAGTCTGGAAACACCATATATTTT.

This chain uses TRBV7-8 with TRBJ1-5, with a possible D match to TRBD1 (6 bases). The CDR3 length is 15 residues. Deletions cut 10 bases from V and 6 bases from J, with 22 bases between. Germline-derived CDR1 and CDR2 are SGHVS and FQNEAQ. CDR3: CATSAPGGAGQPQHF. Here the CDR3 DNA reads TGTGCCACCAGTGCCCCTGGGGGGGCGGGTCAGCCCCAGCATTTT.

The V call is TRBV5-1, the J call TRBJ2-4, with TRBD1 matching over 7 bases. V shed 1 base, J shed 9 bases, and the junction held 7 bases outside the gene matches. The germline V gene has CDR1 SGHRS and CDR2 YFSETQ. There are 14 residues in the CDR3. The CDR3 spells CASSLYRGSFIQYF. CDR3 DNA sequence: TGCGCCAGCAGCTTGTACAGGGGTAGTTTCATTCAGTACTTC.

This clonotype was picked up one time. A read error may produce the germline difference seen at one junction end. V gene TRBV11-3 combines with J gene TRBJ1-4; no clear D. The CDR3 has 13 residues. From germline, CDR1 is SGHNT and CDR2 YENEEA. In DNA form, the CDR3 reads TGTGCCAGCAGCTTAGATCTTGATGAAAATCTGTTTTTT. As protein: CASSLDLDENLFF. Together with reference TRBV11-3 and TRBJ1-4, the CDR3 gives the full variable domain: EAGVVQSPRYKIIEKKQPVAFWCNPISGHNTLYWYLQNLGQGPELLIRYENEEAVDDSQLPKDRFSAERLKGVDSTLKIQPAELGDSAVYLCASSLDLDENLFFGSGTQLSVL.

This rearrangement joins TRBV7-9 to TRBJ2-7; 7 bases map to TRBD1. Germline CDR1 and CDR2: SEHNR and FQNEAQ (reference sequence). J lost 5 bases, V lost 2 bases, and 6 bases had no gene match. The CDR3 sequence is 14 residues long. CDR3 sequence reads: CASSLTGTANEQYF. For the CDR3, the DNA is TGTGCCAGCAGCTTAACTGGGACAGCCAACGAGCAGTACTTC.

This clonotype was observed at least ten times. This chain uses TRBV5-1 with TRBJ1-1, with 9 bases matching TRBD1. Looked up from germline, CDR1 is SGHRS and CDR2 is YFSETQ. CDR3 length: 15 amino acids. Unmatched junction bases numbered 10, after V lost 4 bases and J lost 6 bases. CDR3 region: CASSPRTGELAEAFF. CDR3 nucleotide sequence: TGCGCCAGCAGCCCAAGGACAGGGGAGCTCGCTGAAGCTTTCTTT.